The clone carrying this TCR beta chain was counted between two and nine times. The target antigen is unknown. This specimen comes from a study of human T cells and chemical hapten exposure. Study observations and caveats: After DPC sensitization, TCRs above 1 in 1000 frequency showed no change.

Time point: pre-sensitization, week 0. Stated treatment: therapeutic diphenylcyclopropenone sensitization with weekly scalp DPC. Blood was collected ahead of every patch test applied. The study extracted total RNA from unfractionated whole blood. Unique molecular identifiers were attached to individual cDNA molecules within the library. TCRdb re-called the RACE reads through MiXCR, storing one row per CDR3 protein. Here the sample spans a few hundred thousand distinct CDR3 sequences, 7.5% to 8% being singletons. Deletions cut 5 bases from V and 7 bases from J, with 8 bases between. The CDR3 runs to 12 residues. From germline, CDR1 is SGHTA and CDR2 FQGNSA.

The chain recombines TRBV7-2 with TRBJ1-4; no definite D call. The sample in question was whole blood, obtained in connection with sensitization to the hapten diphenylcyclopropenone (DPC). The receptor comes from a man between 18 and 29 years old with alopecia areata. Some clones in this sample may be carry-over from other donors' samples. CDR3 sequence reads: CASSLDSEKLFF. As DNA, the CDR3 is TGTGCCAGCAGCCTCGACTCTGAAAAACTGTTTTTT.